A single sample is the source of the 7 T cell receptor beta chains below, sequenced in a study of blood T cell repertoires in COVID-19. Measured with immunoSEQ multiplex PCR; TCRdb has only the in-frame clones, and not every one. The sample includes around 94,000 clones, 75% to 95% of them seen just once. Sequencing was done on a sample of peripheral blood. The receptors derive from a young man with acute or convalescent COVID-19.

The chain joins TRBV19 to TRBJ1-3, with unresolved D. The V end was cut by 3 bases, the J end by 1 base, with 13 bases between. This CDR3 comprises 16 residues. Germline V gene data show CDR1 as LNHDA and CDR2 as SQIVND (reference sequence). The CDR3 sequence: CASSIFGFGSGNTIYF. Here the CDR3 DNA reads TGTGCCAGTAGTATTTTCGGTTTTGGTTCTGGAAACACCATATATTTT.

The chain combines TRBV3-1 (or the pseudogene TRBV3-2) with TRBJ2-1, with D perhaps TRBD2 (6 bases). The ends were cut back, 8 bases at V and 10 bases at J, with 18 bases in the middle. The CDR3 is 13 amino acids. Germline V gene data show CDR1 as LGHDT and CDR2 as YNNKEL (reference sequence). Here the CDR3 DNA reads TGTGCCAGCGGCGGGGTATCCCTAGGAGAGCAGTTCTTC. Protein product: CASGGVSLGEQFF.

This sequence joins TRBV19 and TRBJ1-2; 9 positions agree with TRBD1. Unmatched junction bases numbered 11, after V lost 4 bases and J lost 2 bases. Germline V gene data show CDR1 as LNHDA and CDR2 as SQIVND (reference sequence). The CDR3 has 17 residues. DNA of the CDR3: TGTGCCAGTAGTACGAGGACAGGGGACTTCGGGAACTATGGCTACACCTTC. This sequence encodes CASSTRTGDFGNYGYTF.

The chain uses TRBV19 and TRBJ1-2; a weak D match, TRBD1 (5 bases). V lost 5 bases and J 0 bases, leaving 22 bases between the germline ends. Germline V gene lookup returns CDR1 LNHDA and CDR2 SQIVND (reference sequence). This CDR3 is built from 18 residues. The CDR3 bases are TGTGCCAGTAGTCGCGGAGGGGCCATTTCTGTGACTAACTATGGCTACACCTTC. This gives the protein CASSRGGAISVTNYGYTF.

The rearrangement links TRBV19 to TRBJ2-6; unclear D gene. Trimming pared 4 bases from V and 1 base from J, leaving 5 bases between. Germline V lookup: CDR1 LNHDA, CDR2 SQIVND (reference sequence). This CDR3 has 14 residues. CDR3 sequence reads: CASSTRSGANVLTF. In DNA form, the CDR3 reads TGTGCCAGTAGTACCAGGTCTGGGGCCAACGTCCTGACTTTC.

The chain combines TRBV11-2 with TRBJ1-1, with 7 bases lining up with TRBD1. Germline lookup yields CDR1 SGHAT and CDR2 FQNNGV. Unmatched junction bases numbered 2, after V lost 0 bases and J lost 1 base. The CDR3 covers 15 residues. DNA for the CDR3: TGTGCCAGCAGCTTAGACAGGGGGAGGAACACTGAAGCTTTCTTT. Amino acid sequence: CASSLDRGRNTEAFF.

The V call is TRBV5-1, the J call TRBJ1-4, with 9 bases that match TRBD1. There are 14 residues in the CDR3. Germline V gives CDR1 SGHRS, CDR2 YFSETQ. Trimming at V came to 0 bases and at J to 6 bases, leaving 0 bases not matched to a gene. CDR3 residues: CASSLGQGDEKLFF. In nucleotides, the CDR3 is TGCGCCAGCAGCTTGGGACAGGGGGATGAAAAACTGTTTTTT.